Sequencing of this T cell receptor (beta chain) was carried out in a study of blood T cell repertoires in COVID-19. The CDR3 has 14 amino acids. Germline loops: CDR1 SGHNT, CDR2 YYREEE (reference sequence). Trimming left V 4 bases short and J 4 bases short, with 14 bases between. In the authors' methods: Reference gene primer amplification yielded estimated nucleated cell counts. Sequencing was performed with immunoSEQ multiplex PCR; in TCRdb, only in-frame clones are kept and a portion is missing. V, J and clone size derive from that table, while D and trimming were established from the DNA sequence. The table includes roughly 240,000 clones, roughly 85% detected once. Categorization into cohorts depended on clinical history that participants reported.

This chain uses TRBV5-4 with TRBJ1-1; D call uncertain. The sequencing input was PBMCs or T cells enriched from blood (not recorded which). The TCR was taken from a woman aged 40 to 50 who had been exposed to COVID-19. The CDR3 DNA follows: TGTGCCAGCAGCATTGACCCGGCGGGCACTGAAGCTTTCTTT. It codes for CASSIDPAGTEAFF.